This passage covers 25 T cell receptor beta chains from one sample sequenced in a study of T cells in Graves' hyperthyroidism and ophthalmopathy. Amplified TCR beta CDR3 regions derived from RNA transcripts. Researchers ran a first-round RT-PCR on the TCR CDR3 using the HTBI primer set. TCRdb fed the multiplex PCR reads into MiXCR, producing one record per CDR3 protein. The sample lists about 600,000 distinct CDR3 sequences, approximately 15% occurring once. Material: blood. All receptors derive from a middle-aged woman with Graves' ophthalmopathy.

CDR3 in amino acids: CASMLSSTGRYSPLHF. CDR3 coding DNA: TGTGCCAGTATGCTATCATCGACAGGGAGGTATTCACCCCTCCACTTT. The J gene is TRBJ1-6, the V gene TRBV19; 7 positions agree with TRBD1. The V segment lost 7 bases and the J segment 8 bases; nucleotides outside the gene matches: 14. CDR3 size: 16 residues. CDR1 is LNHDA, CDR2 SQIVND, per germline (reference sequence).

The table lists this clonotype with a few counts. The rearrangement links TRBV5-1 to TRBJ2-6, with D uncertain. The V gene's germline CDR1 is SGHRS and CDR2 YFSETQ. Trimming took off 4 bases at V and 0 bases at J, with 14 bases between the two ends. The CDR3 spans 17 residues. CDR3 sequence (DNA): TGCGCCAGCAGCCTCCATGGGGTAAACTCTGGGGCCAACGTCCTGACTTTC. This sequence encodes CASSLHGVNSGANVLTF.

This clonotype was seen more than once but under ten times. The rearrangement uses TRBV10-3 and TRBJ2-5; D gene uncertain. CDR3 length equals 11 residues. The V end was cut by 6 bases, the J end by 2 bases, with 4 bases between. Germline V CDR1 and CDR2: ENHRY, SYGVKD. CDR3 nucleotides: TGTGCCATCAGGATACAAGAGACCCAGTACTTC. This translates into CAIRIQETQYF.

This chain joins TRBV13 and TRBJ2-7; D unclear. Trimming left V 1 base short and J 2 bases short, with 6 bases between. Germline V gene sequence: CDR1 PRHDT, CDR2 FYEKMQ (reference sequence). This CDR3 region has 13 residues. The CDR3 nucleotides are TGTGCCAGCAGCTTAGCGCGTGCCTACGAGCAGTACTTC. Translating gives CASSLARAYEQYF.

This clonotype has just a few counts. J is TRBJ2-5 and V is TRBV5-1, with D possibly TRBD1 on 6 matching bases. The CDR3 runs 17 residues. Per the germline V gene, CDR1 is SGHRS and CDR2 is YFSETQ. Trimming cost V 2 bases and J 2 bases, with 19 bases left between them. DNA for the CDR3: TGCGCCAGCAGCTTAAGAACGACAGGTACATCGCAAGAGACCCAGTACTTC. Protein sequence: CASSLRTTGTSQETQYF.

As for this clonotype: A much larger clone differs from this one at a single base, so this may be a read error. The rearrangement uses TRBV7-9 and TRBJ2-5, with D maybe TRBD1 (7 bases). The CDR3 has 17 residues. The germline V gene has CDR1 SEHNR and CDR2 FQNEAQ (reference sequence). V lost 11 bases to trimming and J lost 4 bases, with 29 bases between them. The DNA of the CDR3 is TGTGCCGGCGGGAACAGGGGCGAAACGTCCACGGGAGAGACCCAGTACTTC. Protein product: CAGGNRGETSTGETQYF.

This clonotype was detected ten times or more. CDR3 loop: CASSPPARGGTGELFF. The CDR3 DNA is TGTGCCAGCTCACCACCGGCCAGGGGTGGCACCGGGGAGCTGTTTTTT. The rearrangement links TRBV18 to TRBJ2-2; possible D gene TRBD1, 6 bases. Germline V gene sequence: CDR1 KGHSH, CDR2 LQKENI. Trimming took off 0 bases at V and 4 bases at J, with 12 bases between the two ends. The CDR3 runs 16 residues.

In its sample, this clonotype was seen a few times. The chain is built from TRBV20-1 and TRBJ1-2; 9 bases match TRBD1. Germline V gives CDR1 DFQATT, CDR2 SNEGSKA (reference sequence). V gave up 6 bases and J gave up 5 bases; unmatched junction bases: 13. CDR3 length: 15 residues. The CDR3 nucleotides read TGCAGTGCCAGGGAGAGAGGACAGGGGTGGTATGGCTACACCTTC. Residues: CSARERGQGWYGYTF.

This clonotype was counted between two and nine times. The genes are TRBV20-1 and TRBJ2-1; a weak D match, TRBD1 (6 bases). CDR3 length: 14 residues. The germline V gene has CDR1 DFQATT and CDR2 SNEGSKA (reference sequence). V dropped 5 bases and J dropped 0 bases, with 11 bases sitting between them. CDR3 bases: TGCAGTGCTCCCCTAGGGGGCTCCTACAATGAGCAGTTCTTC. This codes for CSAPLGGSYNEQFF.

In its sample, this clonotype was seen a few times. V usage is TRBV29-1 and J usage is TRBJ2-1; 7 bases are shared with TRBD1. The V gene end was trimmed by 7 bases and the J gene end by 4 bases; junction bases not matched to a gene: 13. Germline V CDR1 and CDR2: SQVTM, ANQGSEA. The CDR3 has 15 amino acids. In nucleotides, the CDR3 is TGCAGCGCTGGGGGACAGTCCCGATTATACAATGAGCAGTTCTTC. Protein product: CSAGGQSRLYNEQFF.

In DNA form, the CDR3 reads TGTGCCAGCAGCCACCCGGGACTAGTTAAGGATGAGCAGTTCTTC. Protein sequence: CASSHPGLVKDEQFF. This rearrangement joins TRBV3-1 to TRBJ2-1, with TRBD2 matching 8 bases. Germline V gene lookup returns CDR1 LGHDT and CDR2 YNNKEL (reference sequence). The CDR3 has 15 residues. V was clipped by 3 bases and J by 8 bases; unmatched bases: 9.

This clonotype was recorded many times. The CDR3 spells CSARGGGGQGNIQYF. The CDR3 DNA sequence: TGCAGTGCTAGAGGCGGGGGGGGACAGGGAAACATTCAGTACTTC. The genes are TRBV20-1 and TRBJ2-4, with D tentatively TRBD1 or TRBD2 (9 bases each). Trimming pared 1 base from V and 6 bases from J, leaving 16 bases between. The CDR3 loop spans 15 amino acids. CDR1 is DFQATT, CDR2 SNEGSKA, per germline (reference sequence).

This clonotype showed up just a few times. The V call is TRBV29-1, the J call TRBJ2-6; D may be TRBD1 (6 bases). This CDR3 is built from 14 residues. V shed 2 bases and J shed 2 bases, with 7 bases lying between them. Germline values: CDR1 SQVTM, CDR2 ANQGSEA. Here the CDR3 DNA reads TGCAGCGTTGAAACAGGGACTGGGGCCAACGTCCTGACTTTC. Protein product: CSVETGTGANVLTF.

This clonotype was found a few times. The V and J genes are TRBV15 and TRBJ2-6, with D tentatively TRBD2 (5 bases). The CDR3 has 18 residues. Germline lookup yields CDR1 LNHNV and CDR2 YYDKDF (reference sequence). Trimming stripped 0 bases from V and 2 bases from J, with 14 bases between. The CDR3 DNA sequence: TGTGCCACCAGCAGAGATCGGAGCAGCGGTCCTGGGGCCAACGTCCTGACTTTC. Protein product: CATSRDRSSGPGANVLTF.

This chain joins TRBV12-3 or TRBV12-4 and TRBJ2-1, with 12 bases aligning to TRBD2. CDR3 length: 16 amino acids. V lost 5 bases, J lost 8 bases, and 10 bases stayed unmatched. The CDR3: CASSPAETSGSDEQFF. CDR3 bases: TGTGCCAGCAGTCCAGCGGAGACTAGCGGGAGCGATGAGCAGTTCTTC.

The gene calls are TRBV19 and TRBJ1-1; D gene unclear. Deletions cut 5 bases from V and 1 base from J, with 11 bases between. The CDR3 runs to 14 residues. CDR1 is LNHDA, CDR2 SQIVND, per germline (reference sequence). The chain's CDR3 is CASSPYRQNTEAFF. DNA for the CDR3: TGTGCCAGTAGTCCCTATAGGCAGAACACTGAAGCTTTCTTT.

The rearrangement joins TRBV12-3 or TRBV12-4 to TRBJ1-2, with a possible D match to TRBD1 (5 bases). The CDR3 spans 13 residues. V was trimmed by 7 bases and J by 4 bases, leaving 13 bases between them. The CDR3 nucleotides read TGTGCCAGCATCCAGGGCCCTGGCTATGGCTACACCTTC. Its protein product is CASIQGPGYGYTF.

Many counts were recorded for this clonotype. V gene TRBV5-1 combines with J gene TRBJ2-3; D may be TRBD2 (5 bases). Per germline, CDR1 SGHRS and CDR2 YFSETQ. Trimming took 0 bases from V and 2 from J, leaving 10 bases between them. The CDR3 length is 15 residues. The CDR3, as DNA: TGCGCCAGCAGCTTGGCTTCCGGGAACACAGATACGCAGTATTTT. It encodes CASSLASGNTDTQYF. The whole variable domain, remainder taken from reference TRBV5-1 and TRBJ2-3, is KAGVTQTPRYLIKTRGQQVTLSCSPISGHRSVSWYQQTPGQGLQFLFEYFSETQRNKGNFPGRFSGRQFSNSRSEMNVSTLELGDSALYLCASSLASGNTDTQYFGPGTRLTVL.

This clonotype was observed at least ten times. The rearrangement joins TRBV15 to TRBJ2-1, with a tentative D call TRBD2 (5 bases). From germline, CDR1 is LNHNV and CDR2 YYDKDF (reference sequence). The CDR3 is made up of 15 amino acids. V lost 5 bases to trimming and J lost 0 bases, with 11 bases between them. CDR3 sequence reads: CATSSQRTSYNEQFF. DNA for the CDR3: TGTGCCACCAGCTCCCAGCGGACCTCCTACAATGAGCAGTTCTTC. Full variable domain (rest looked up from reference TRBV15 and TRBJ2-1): DAMVIQNPRYQVTQFGKPVTLSCSQTLNHNVMYWYQQKSSQAPKLLFHYYDKDFNNEADTPDNFQSRRPNTSFCFLDIRSPGLGDTAMYLCATSSQRTSYNEQFFGPGTRLTVL.

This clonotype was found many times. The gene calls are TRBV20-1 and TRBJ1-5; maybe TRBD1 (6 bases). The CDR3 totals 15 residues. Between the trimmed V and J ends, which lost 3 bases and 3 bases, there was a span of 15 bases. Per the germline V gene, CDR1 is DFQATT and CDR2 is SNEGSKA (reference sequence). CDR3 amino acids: CSASGGGLVNQPQHF. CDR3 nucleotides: TGCAGTGCTAGTGGCGGGGGCCTGGTCAATCAGCCCCAGCATTTT.

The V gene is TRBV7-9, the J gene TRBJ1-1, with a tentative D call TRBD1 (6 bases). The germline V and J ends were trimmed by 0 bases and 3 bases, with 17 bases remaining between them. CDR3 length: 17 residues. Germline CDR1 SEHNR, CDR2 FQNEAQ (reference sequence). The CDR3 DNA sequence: TGTGCCAGCAGCTTAGCCTCGGGGGGGCGCCGGGACACTGAAGCTTTCTTT. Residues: CASSLASGGRRDTEAFF.

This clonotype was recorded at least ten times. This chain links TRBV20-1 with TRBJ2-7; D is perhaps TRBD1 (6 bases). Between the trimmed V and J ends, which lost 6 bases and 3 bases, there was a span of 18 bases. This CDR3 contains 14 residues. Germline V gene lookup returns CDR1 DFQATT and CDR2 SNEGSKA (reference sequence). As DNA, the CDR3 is TGCAGTGCCAACGCGCTGACAGGCAGCTACGAGCAGTACTTC. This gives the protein CSANALTGSYEQYF.

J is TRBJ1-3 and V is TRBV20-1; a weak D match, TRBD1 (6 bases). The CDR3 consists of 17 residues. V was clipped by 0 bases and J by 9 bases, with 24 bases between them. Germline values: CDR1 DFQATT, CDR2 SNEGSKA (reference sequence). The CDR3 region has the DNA TGCAGTGCTAGAGATAATGAGAGGGACACGGTAAATCCCACCATATATTTT. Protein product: CSARDNERDTVNPTIYF.

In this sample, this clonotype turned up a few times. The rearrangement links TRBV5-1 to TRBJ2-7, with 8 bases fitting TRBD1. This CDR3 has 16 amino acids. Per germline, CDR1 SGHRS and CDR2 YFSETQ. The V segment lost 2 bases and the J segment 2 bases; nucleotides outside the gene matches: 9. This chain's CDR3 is CASSFTGQGGPYEQYF. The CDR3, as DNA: TGCGCCAGCAGCTTCACAGGACAGGGTGGGCCCTACGAGCAGTACTTC.

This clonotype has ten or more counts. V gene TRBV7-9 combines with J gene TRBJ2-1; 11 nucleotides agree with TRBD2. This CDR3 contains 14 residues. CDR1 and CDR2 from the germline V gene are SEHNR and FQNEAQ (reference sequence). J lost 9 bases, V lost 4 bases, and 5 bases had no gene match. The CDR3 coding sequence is TGTGCCAGCAGCTATAGCGGGAGGGGCGGTGAGCAGTTCTTC. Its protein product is CASSYSGRGGEQFF.